The next 28 T cell receptor beta chains were all read from a single sample in a study of shared clonotypes between healthy human individuals. The protocol was immunoSEQ multiplex PCR, while the TCRdb copy is restricted to in-frame clones and leaves out a portion. The top ten clones hold 1.4% to 1.5% of a sample with about 1 million clones, approximately 72% of them seen once. The specimen sequenced was memory CD4+ T cells sorted from blood. Subset indicated: CD45RA-negative fraction. The receptors here all came from a man between 18 and 35 years old in good health.

This chain links TRBV5-5 with TRBJ2-5, with D possibly matching TRBD2 (6 bases). V was cut by 3 bases and J by 5 bases, with 17 bases left in between. The CDR3 has 15 amino acids. Per the germline V gene, CDR1 is SGHKS and CDR2 is YYEKEE (reference sequence). The CDR3 loop reads CASSSLLAGGETQYF. The CDR3 DNA follows: TGTGCCAGCAGCTCCCTTCTGGCTGGGGGGGAGACCCAGTACTTC.

This sequence joins TRBV5-4 and TRBJ1-2; D call uncertain. The CDR3 contains 12 residues. V gave up 2 bases and J gave up 6 bases, with 8 bases separating them. Germline V gene sequence: CDR1 SGHNT, CDR2 YYREEE (reference sequence). The CDR3 sequence: CASSFRVDGYTF. CDR3 sequence (DNA): TGTGCCAGCAGCTTCCGGGTCGATGGCTACACCTTC.

This sequence joins TRBV2 and TRBJ1-2; no firm D call. CDR1 is SNHLY and CDR2 is FYNNEI in the germline V gene. Trimming removed 4 bases at V and 4 bases at J, with 13 bases between. This CDR3 has 14 amino acids. The CDR3 nucleotides read TGTGCCAGCAGTGCCCAGAGTTCCAGCTATGGCTACACCTTC. This translates into CASSAQSSSYGYTF.

This chain joins TRBV30 and TRBJ1-6; D gene uncertain. This CDR3 spans 12 amino acids. Germline CDR1 reads GTSNPN; CDR2 reads SVGIG (reference sequence). V was clipped by 5 bases and J by 4 bases, with 6 bases between them. CDR3 protein: CAWDRYNSPLHF. The CDR3 bases are TGTGCCTGGGATAGGTATAATTCACCCCTCCACTTT. Full variable domain (outside the CDR3, taken from reference TRBV30 and TRBJ1-6): SQTIHQWPATLVQPVGSPLSLECTVEGTSNPNLYWYRQAAGRGLQLLFYSVGIGQISSEVPQNLSASRPQDRQFILSSKKLLLSDSGFYLCAWDRYNSPLHFGNGTRLTVT.

This clone was picked up a small number of times. The V and J genes are TRBV6-4 and TRBJ1-1; D unresolved. The CDR3 extends over 12 amino acids. Germline assignment: CDR1 MRHNA and CDR2 SNTAGT. Trimming stripped 2 bases from V and 10 bases from J, with 11 bases between. The CDR3 region has the DNA TGTGCCAGCAGTGACCGGGCGGGTGGAGCTTTCTTT. Amino acids: CASSDRAGGAFF.

The gene calls are TRBV15 and TRBJ2-4; tentatively, D is TRBD1 (5 bases). The germline V gene encodes CDR1 LNHNV and CDR2 YYDKDF (reference sequence). Trimming cost V 5 bases and J 3 bases, with 20 bases left between them. The CDR3 runs to 17 residues. The CDR3 region has the DNA TGTGCCACCAGCCCCGCATGGGGCTACCAATTCAAAAACATTCAGTACTTC. Its translation: CATSPAWGYQFKNIQYF.

This clone has only a few counts. The chain is built from TRBV11-2 and TRBJ1-3; TRBD1 matches at 7 bases. J gave up 4 bases and V 2 bases, and 5 bases lay outside the gene matches. Germline-derived CDR1 and CDR2 are SGHAT and FQNNGV. The CDR3 loop spans 15 amino acids. As DNA, the CDR3 is TGTGCCAGCAGCTTAAACAGGGGAGCGGGAAACACCATATATTTT. Translating gives CASSLNRGAGNTIYF.

The chain links TRBV6-5 to TRBJ1-4, with TRBD1 identical over 9 bases. V shed 4 bases, J shed 4 bases, and the junction held 7 bases outside the gene matches. The germline CDR1 and CDR2 sequences are MNHEY and SVGAGI. The CDR3 runs to 16 residues. For the CDR3, the DNA is TGTGCCAGCAGTTCTTCCACAGGGGGCTATAATGAAAAACTGTTTTTT. Translating gives CASSSSTGGYNEKLFF.

This chain uses TRBV15 with TRBJ1-5; D remains ambiguous. Germline V gene sequence: CDR1 LNHNV, CDR2 YYDKDF (reference sequence). This CDR3 spans 15 amino acids. Trimming cost V 1 base and J 6 bases, with 13 bases left between them. CDR3 region: CATSRAVDRSQPQHF. The CDR3 region has the DNA TGTGCCACCAGCAGAGCCGTTGACCGAAGTCAGCCCCAGCATTTT.

The gene calls are TRBV11-2 and TRBJ2-3, with TRBD2 identical over 8 bases. CDR3 length: 16 residues. The J segment lost 4 bases and the V segment lost 1 base, leaving 7 bases of the junction unmatched. Germline lookup yields CDR1 SGHAT and CDR2 FQNNGV. The CDR3 sequence: CASSLGIAGGPDTQYF. The CDR3 bases are TGTGCCAGCAGCTTAGGAATTGCGGGGGGCCCAGATACGCAGTATTTT.

The chain has TRBV2 and TRBJ1-1, with a possible D match to TRBD1 (6 bases). V was pared by 6 bases and J by 11 bases, with 16 bases between. Germline V gives CDR1 SNHLY, CDR2 FYNNEI. The CDR3 has 12 residues. CDR3 amino acids: CASRDSLAGAFF. For the CDR3, the DNA is TGTGCCAGCAGGGACAGTTTGGCTGGGGCTTTCTTT.

This clone was recorded only once. The chain employs TRBV7-8 and TRBJ2-3; the match to TRBD2 covers 13 bases. The CDR3 sequence is 19 residues long. J lost 0 bases, V lost 5 bases, and 11 bases had no gene match. Germline V lookup: CDR1 SGHVS, CDR2 FQNEAQ. The CDR3 sequence: CASSGRTSGSPVSTDTQYF. The CDR3 DNA reads as TGTGCCAGCAGCGGCCGGACTAGCGGGAGTCCCGTTAGCACAGATACGCAGTATTTT.

The chain combines TRBV5-5 with TRBJ2-7; D not resolved. Trimming cost V 2 bases and J 6 bases, with 9 bases left between them. There are 12 residues in the CDR3. Germline CDR1 SGHKS, CDR2 YYEKEE (reference sequence). The DNA of the CDR3 is TGTGCCAGCAGCTTTACCCTCATCGAGCAGTACTTC. Protein: CASSFTLIEQYF.

In nucleotides, the CDR3 is TGTGCCTGGAGTCATCTAGCGGGAAACACAGATACGCAGTATTTT. This translates into CAWSHLAGNTDTQYF. The chain employs TRBV30 and TRBJ2-3; 9 bases are a match to TRBD2. Trimming removed 2 bases from V and 2 bases from J; junction bases left unmatched: 5. This CDR3 spans 15 amino acids. CDR1 is GTSNPN, CDR2 SVGIG, per germline (reference sequence).

This chain links TRBV5-6 with TRBJ2-2; D possibly corresponds to TRBD1 (6 bases). This CDR3 is 17 amino acids long. Trimming shortened V by 0 bases and J by 0 bases, and 12 bases separated the two germline ends. The germline V gene encodes CDR1 SGHDT and CDR2 YYEEEE. CDR3 sequence: CASSLGIQGANTGELFF. The CDR3 coding sequence is TGTGCCAGCAGCTTGGGGATACAGGGTGCGAACACCGGGGAGCTGTTTTTT.

The chain carries TRBV7-2 and TRBJ2-5; the match to TRBD2 covers 15 bases. CDR3 length: 17 amino acids. Trimming at V came to 5 bases and at J to 4 bases, leaving 8 bases not matched to a gene. Germline V gene lookup returns CDR1 SGHTA and CDR2 FQGNSA. CDR3 coding DNA: TGTGCCAGCAGCCCACGGACTAGCGGGGGGGCCCGAGAGACCCAGTACTTC. It translates to CASSPRTSGGARETQYF.

The genes are TRBV6-4 and TRBJ1-6, with TRBD1 identical over 8 bases. The CDR3 is made up of 15 amino acids. Germline CDR1 and CDR2: MRHNA and SNTAGT. After removal of 5 bases from V and 6 bases from J, the junction contained 6 bases not matched to a gene. The DNA of the CDR3 is TGTGCCAGCAGTCAACAGGGGGTGGTTAATTCACCCCTCCACTTT. Its protein product is CASSQQGVVNSPLHF.

The chain couples TRBV7-2 to TRBJ1-1, with a tentative D call TRBD1 (5 bases). Trimming stripped 1 base from V and 6 bases from J, with 15 bases between. This CDR3 contains 15 residues. Germline CDR1 reads SGHTA; CDR2 reads FQGNSA. The CDR3 spells CASSLVWSGRAEAFF. CDR3 DNA: TGTGCCAGCAGCTTAGTTTGGTCAGGGAGGGCTGAAGCTTTCTTT.

The chain joins TRBV6-1 to TRBJ2-4, with D possibly being TRBD1 (6 bases). Looked up from germline, CDR1 is MNHNS and CDR2 is SASEGT. Trimming took 0 bases from V and 8 from J, leaving 20 bases between them. The CDR3 loop spans 17 amino acids. CDR3 DNA sequence: TGTGCCAGCAGTGAAGCGGGGGCCGGGACGCCCCAAGACATTCAGTACTTC. It specifies CASSEAGAGTPQDIQYF.

The chain employs TRBV30 and TRBJ1-2, with a tentative D call TRBD1 (6 bases). This CDR3 has 13 amino acids. Germline assignment: CDR1 GTSNPN and CDR2 SVGIG (reference sequence). Trimming took 3 bases from V and 7 from J, leaving 15 bases between them. CDR3 loop: CAWRLQGPGGYTF. Here the CDR3 DNA reads TGTGCCTGGAGACTACAGGGCCCCGGTGGCTACACCTTC.

V and J are TRBV5-6 and TRBJ2-3; 8 bases map to TRBD2. V was clipped by 6 bases and J by 7 bases; unmatched bases: 16. Per the germline V gene, CDR1 is SGHDT and CDR2 is YYEEEE. The CDR3 spans 16 residues. DNA for the CDR3: TGTGCCAGCAACTCGGCACTAGCGGCCTCTACGTATACGCAGTATTTT. This codes for CASNSALAASTYTQYF.

This clone appeared once. The chain couples TRBV15 to TRBJ2-1, with D maybe TRBD2 (6 bases). V shed 5 bases and J shed 7 bases, with 15 bases lying between them. Per germline, CDR1 LNHNV and CDR2 YYDKDF (reference sequence). This CDR3 comprises 14 residues. For the CDR3, the DNA is TGTGCCACCAGCGAGGGACTCCCGAGTAATGAGCAGTTCTTC. This sequence encodes CATSEGLPSNEQFF. Drawing the rest from reference TRBV15 and TRBJ2-1, the complete variable domain is DAMVIQNPRYQVTQFGKPVTLSCSQTLNHNVMYWYQQKSSQAPKLLFHYYDKDFNNEADTPDNFQSRRPNTSFCFLDIRSPGLGDTAMYLCATSEGLPSNEQFFGPGTRLTVL.

This clone was found many times. The DNA for the CDR3 is TGCGCCAGCAGGGACCTCTACGAGCAGTACTTC. Translated, it gives CASRDLYEQYF. The chain is built from TRBV10-2 and TRBJ2-7; D not certain. In germline, CDR1 is WSHSY, CDR2 SAAADI. The CDR3 has 11 amino acids. Deletions cut 6 bases from V and 3 bases from J, with 6 bases between.

This chain connects TRBV7-9 to TRBJ2-3, with 7 nucleotides matching TRBD2. With V trimmed by 4 bases and J by 0 bases, 4 bases remained unmatched. The CDR3 has 15 residues. The germline V gene encodes CDR1 SEHNR and CDR2 FQNEAQ (reference sequence). This CDR3 reads CASSYPSGSTDTQYF. The DNA for the CDR3 is TGTGCCAGCAGCTATCCTAGCGGAAGCACAGATACGCAGTATTTT.

The rearrangement links TRBV5-4 to TRBJ1-4, with D possibly TRBD1 on 5 matching bases. The V and J ends lost 4 bases and 3 bases respectively, with 10 bases between them. The germline CDR1 and CDR2 sequences are SGHNT and YYREEE (reference sequence). This CDR3 region has 14 residues. CDR3 nucleotide sequence: TGTGCCAGCAGCCCCGGGGGGGCTAATGAAAAACTGTTTTTT. Translation gives CASSPGGANEKLFF. Full variable domain (remainder filled in from reference TRBV5-4 and TRBJ1-4): ETGVTQSPTHLIKTRGQQVTLRCSSQSGHNTVSWYQQALGQGPQFIFQYYREEENGRGNFPPRFSGLQFPNYSSELNVNALELDDSALYLCASSPGGANEKLFFGSGTQLSVL.

The genes are TRBV9 and TRBJ2-3; D unresolved. CDR1 is SGDLS and CDR2 is YYNGEE in the germline V gene. The CDR3 consists of 13 residues. Trimming shortened V by 7 bases and J by 3 bases, and 12 bases separated the two germline ends. In DNA form, the CDR3 reads TGTGCCAGCTCGGAACAGATAACAGATACGCAGTATTTT. Its protein product is CASSEQITDTQYF.

V is TRBV6-6 and J is TRBJ2-3; D unresolved. V was pared by 6 bases and J by 1 base, with 11 bases between. The CDR3 totals 14 residues. Germline V gives CDR1 MNHNY, CDR2 SVGAGI (reference sequence). CDR3 bases: TGTGCCAGCAGCCCTACAATGGGCACAGATACGCAGTATTTT. This codes for CASSPTMGTDTQYF.

For the CDR3, the DNA is TGTGCCAGCAGCGCGGAGGAGCAGTTCTTC. This gives the protein CASSAEEQFF. The gene calls are TRBV7-9 and TRBJ2-1; D is undetermined. Germline assignment: CDR1 SEHNR and CDR2 FQNEAQ (reference sequence). The V and J ends lost 5 bases and 10 bases respectively, with 6 bases between them. The CDR3 has 10 residues.